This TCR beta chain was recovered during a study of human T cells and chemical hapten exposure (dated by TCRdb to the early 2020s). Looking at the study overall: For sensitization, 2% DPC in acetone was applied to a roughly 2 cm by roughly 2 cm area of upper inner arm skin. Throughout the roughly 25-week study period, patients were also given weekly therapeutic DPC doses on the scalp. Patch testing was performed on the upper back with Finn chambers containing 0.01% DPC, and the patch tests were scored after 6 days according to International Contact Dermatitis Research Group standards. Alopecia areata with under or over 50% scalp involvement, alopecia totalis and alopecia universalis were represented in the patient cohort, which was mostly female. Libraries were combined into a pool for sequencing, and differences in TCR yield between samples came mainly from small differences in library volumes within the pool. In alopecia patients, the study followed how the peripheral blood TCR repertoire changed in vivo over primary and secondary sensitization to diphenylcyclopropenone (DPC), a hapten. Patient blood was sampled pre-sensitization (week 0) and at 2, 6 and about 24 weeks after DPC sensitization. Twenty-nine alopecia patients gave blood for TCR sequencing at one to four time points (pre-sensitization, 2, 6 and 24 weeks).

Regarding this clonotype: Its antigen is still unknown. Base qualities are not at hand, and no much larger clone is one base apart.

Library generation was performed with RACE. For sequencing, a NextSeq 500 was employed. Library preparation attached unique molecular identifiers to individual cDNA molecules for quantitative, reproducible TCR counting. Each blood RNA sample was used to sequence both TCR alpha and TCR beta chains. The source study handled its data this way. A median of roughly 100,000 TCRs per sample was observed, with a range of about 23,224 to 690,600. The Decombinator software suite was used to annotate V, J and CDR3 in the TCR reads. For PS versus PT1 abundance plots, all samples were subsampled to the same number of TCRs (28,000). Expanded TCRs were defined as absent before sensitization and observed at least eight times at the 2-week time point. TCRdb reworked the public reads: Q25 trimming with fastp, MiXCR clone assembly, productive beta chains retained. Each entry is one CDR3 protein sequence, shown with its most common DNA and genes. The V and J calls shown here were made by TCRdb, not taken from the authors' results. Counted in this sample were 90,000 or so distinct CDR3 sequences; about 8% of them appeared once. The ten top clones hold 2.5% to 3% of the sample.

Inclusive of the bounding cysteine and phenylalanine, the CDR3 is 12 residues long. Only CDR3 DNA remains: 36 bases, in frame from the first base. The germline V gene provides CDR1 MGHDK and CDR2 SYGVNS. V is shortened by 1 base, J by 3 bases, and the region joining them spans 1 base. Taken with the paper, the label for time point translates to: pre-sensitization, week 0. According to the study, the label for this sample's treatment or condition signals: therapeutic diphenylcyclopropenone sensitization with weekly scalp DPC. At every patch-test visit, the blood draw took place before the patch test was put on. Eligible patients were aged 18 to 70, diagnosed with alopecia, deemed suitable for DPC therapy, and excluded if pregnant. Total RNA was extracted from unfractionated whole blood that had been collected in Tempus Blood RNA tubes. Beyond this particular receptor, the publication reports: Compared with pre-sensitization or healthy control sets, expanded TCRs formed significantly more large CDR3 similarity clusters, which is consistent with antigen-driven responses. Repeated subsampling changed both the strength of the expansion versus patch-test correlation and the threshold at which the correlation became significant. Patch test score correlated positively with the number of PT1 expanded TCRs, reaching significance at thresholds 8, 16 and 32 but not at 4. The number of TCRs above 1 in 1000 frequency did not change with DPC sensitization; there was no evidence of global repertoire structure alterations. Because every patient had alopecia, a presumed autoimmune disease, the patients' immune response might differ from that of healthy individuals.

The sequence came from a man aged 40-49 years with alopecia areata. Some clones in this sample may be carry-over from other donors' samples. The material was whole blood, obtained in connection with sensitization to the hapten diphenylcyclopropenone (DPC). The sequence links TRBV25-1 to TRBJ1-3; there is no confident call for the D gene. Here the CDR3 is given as CASSEFGNTIYF. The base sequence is TGTGCCAGCAGTGAATTTGGAAACACCATATATTTT.